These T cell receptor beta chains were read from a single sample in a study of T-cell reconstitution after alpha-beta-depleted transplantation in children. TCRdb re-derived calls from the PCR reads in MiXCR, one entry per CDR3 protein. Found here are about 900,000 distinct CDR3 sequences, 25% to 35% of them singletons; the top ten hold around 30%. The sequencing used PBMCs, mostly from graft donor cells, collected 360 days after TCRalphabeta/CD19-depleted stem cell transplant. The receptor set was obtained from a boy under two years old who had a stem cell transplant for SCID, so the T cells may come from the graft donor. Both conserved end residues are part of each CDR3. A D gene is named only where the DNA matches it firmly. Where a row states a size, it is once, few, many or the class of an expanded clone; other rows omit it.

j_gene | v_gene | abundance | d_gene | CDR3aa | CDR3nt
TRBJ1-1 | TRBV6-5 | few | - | CATIRGGTEAFF | TGTGCCACCATTCGGGGAGGCACTGAAGCTTTCTTT
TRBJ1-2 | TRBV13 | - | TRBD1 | CASSLRGGGKGYTF | TGTGCCAGCAGCTTAAGAGGGGGCGGTAAAGGCTACACCTTC
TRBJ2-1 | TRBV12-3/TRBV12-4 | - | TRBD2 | CASRTSGRYNEQFF | TGTGCCAGCAGGACTAGCGGCCGCTACAATGAGCAGTTCTTC
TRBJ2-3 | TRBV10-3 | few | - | CAISGQLTDTQYF | TGTGCCATCAGTGGGCAGCTCACAGATACGCAGTATTTT
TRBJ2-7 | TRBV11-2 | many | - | CASSLVGLEQYF | TGTGCCAGCAGCTTAGTCGGGCTCGAGCAGTACTTC
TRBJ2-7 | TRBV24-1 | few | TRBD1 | CATSDRTGQRNEQYF | TGTGCCACCAGTGACCGGACGGGACAGAGAAACGAGCAGTACTTC
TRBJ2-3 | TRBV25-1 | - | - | CASSESTRTQYF | TGTGCCAGCAGTGAATCAACTCGTACGCAGTATTTT
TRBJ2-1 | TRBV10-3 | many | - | CAISDMAPRAQVYNEQFF | TGTGCCATCAGTGATATGGCTCCACGGGCGCAGGTATACAATGAGCAGTTCTTC
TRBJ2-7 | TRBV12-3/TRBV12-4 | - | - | CASSSPPTEQYF | TGTGCCAGCAGTTCGCCCCCGACCGAGCAGTACTTC
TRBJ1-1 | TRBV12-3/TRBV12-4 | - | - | CASRAGLGSGAFF | TGTGCCAGCCGTGCCGGTCTGGGGAGTGGGGCTTTCTTT
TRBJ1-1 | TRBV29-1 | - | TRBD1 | CSVRRTGGLGFGEAFF | TGCAGCGTGCGACGGACAGGGGGCTTGGGTTTTGGTGAAGCTTTCTTT
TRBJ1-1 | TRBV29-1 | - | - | CSTGTGLSAEAFF | TGCAGCACTGGCACAGGGTTATCCGCTGAAGCTTTCTTT
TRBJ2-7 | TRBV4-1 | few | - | CASSQGGVTYEQYF | TGCGCCAGCAGTCAGGGGGGGGTCACCTACGAGCAGTACTTC
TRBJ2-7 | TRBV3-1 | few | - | CASSHDLSYEQYF | TGTGCCAGCAGCCACGACCTTAGCTACGAGCAGTACTTC
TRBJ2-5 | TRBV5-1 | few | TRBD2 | CASSSVAGQETQYF | TGCGCCAGCAGCTCCGTAGCGGGGCAAGAGACCCAGTACTTC
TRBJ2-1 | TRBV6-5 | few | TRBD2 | CASSYLSSGGHEQFF | TGTGCCAGCAGTTACTTGTCTAGCGGGGGCCATGAGCAGTTCTTC
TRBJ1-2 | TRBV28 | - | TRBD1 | CASRRQGARNDGYTF | TGTGCCAGCAGAAGGCAGGGGGCGAGGAACGATGGCTACACCTTC
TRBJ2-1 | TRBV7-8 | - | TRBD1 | CASSGDRLHNEQFF | TGTGCCAGCAGTGGGGACAGACTCCACAATGAGCAGTTCTTC
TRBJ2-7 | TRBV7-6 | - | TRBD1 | CASSSTRTGGEQYF | TGTGCCAGCAGCAGTACTAGGACAGGGGGCGAGCAGTACTTC
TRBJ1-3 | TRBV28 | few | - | CASSPGGQVGNTIYF | TGTGCCAGCAGCCCCGGGGGGCAGGTTGGAAACACCATATATTTT
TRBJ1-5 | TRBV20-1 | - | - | CSARRQNAWDQPQHF | TGCAGTGCTAGACGTCAGAACGCTTGGGATCAGCCCCAGCATTTT
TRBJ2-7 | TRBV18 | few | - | CASSTLSYEQYF | TGTGCCAGCTCAACATTATCCTACGAGCAGTACTTC
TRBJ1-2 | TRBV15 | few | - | CATSRQTSYGYTF | TGTGCCACCAGCAGACAAACTTCCTATGGCTACACCTTC
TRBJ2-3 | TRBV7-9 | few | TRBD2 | CASSWGAGGRSDTQYF | TGTGCCAGCAGCTGGGGAGCGGGGGGACGTTCAGATACGCAGTATTTT
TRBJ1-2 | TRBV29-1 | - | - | CSVGDPGVSNYGYTF | TGCAGCGTTGGGGACCCCGGGGTTTCCAACTATGGCTACACCTTC
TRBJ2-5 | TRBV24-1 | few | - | CATSDSHNFQETQYF | TGTGCCACCAGTGATTCACACAACTTTCAAGAGACCCAGTACTTC
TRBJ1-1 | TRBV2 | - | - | CASSELWRRGTEAFF | TGTGCCAGCAGTGAACTGTGGCGGAGGGGCACTGAAGCTTTCTTT
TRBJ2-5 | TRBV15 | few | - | CATSRRPAQESHQETQYF | TGTGCCACCAGCAGACGCCCAGCACAGGAATCCCACCAAGAGACCCAGTACTTC
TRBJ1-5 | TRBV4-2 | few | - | CASSQDGRGQPQHF | TGTGCCAGCAGCCAAGATGGGCGCGGTCAGCCCCAGCATTTT
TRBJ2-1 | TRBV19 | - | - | CASSIGEAWEQFF | TGTGCCAGTAGTATAGGGGAAGCATGGGAGCAGTTCTTC
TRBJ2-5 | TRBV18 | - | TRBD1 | CASSQNTGTGHGETQYF | TGTGCCAGCTCACAAAACACCGGGACAGGGCATGGAGAGACCCAGTACTTC
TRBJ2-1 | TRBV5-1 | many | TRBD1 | CASSLGRTGATYNEQFF | TGCGCCAGCAGCTTGGGAAGGACAGGGGCTACCTACAATGAGCAGTTCTTC
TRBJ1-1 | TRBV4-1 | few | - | CASSPLRVSPEAFF | TGCGCCAGCAGCCCCCTTCGGGTTTCCCCTGAAGCTTTCTTT
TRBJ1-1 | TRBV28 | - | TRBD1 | CASSLSGTGTMRAFF | TGTGCCAGCAGTTTATCGGGGACAGGGACGATGAGAGCTTTCTTT
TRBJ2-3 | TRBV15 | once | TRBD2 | CATSGPDGTRNVLDTQYF | TGTGCCACCAGCGGACCTGATGGGACTAGGAATGTTCTCGATACGCAGTATTTT
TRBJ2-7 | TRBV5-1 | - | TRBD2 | CASSERGLAGDSYEQYF | TGCGCCAGCAGCGAGCGGGGACTAGCGGGGGACTCCTACGAGCAGTACTTC
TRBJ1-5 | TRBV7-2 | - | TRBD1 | CASSQRQGYSNQPQHF | TGTGCCAGCAGCCAGCGACAGGGGTATAGCAATCAGCCCCAGCATTTT
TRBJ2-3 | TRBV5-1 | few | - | CASSPWTLTGADTQYF | TGCGCCAGCAGCCCATGGACCCTGACTGGTGCGGATACGCAGTATTTT
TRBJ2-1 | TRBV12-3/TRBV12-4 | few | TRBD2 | CASSLHSGLAGANEQFF | TGTGCCAGCAGTCTACACTCGGGACTAGCGGGGGCCAATGAGCAGTTCTTC
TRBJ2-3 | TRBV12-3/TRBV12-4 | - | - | CASSYSPGAPDTQYF | TGTGCCAGCAGCTATTCTCCGGGAGCACCAGATACGCAGTATTTT
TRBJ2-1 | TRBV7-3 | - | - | CASSPQPTLSYNEQFF | TGTGCCAGCAGCCCGCAACCGACCCTCTCCTACAATGAGCAGTTCTTC
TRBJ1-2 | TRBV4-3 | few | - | CASSRGIQGPYTF | TGCGCCAGCAGCCGAGGAATACAGGGTCCCTACACCTTC
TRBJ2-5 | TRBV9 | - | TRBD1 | CASSRGAGGVETQYF | TGTGCCAGCAGCCGAGGTGCAGGGGGCGTAGAGACCCAGTACTTC
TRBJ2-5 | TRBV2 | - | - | CASSEGLAGYVETQYF | TGTGCCAGCAGTGAAGGGTTAGCAGGTTATGTCGAGACCCAGTACTTC
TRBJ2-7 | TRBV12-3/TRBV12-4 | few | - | CASSFPGRGDSYEQYF | TGTGCCAGCAGTTTCCCCGGCCGGGGAGACTCCTACGAGCAGTACTTC
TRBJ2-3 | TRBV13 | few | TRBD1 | CASSITGGKNTDTQYF | TGTGCCAGCAGCATTACAGGGGGCAAGAATACAGATACGCAGTATTTT
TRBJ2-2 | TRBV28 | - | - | CASSSGAVNTGELFF | TGTGCCAGCAGTTCGGGGGCCGTTAACACCGGGGAGCTGTTTTTT
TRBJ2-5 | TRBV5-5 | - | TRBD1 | CASSRPTGVSPETQYF | TGTGCCAGCAGCCGCCCGACAGGGGTCAGCCCGGAGACCCAGTACTTC
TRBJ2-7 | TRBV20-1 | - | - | CSALQTSLYEQYF | TGCAGTGCCCTGCAGACCTCTCTCTACGAGCAGTACTTC
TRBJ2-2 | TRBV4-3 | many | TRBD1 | CASSQMEGAGGRTGELFF | TGCGCCAGCAGCCAGATGGAGGGGGCAGGGGGCAGGACCGGGGAGCTGTTTTTT
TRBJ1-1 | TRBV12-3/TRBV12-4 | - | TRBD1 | CASRDSDRAHTEAFF | TGTGCCAGCAGGGACTCGGACAGGGCTCACACTGAAGCTTTCTTT
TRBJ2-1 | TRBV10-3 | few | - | CAISGVGGSSNEQFF | TGTGCCATCAGTGGTGTGGGGGGTTCCTCCAATGAGCAGTTCTTC
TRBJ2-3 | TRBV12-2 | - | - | CASRLEAGITDTQYF | TGTGCAAGTCGCTTAGAAGCGGGGATCACAGATACGCAGTATTTT
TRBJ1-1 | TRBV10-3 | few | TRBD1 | CAISGTDRVNTEAFF | TGTGCCATCAGTGGGACCGACAGGGTTAACACTGAAGCTTTCTTT
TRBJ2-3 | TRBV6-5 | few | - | CASSYSDWPTDTQYF | TGTGCCAGCAGTTACTCGGACTGGCCCACAGATACGCAGTATTTT
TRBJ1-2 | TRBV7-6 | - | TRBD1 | CASSLYSGQGPGDYGYTF | TGTGCCAGCAGCTTATACTCAGGACAGGGGCCAGGGGACTATGGCTACACCTTC